This T cell receptor (beta chain) stems from a study of blood T cell repertoires in COVID-19. Using immunoSEQ multiplex PCR, the repertoire was profiled, and TCRdb retains in-frame clones only, with some absent. The sample holds about 340,000 clones, approximately 90% seen once. V lost 0 bases and J 1 base, leaving 12 bases between the germline ends. CDR1 LGHNA and CDR2 YSLEER come from the germline V gene. The length of the CDR3 is 16 residues. The receptor was derived from a woman younger than 30 who had recovered from COVID-19. This chain connects TRBV4-3 to TRBJ1-2, with D unclear. Sequencing was performed on peripheral blood. CDR3 DNA: TGCGCCAGCAGCCAAGATTACCGAGATAGTAACTATGGCTACACCTTC. Its protein product is CASSQDYRDSNYGYTF.